This TCR beta chain was retrieved from a study of T cell responses to AZD1222 COVID-19 vaccine. Notes on the study in general: At baseline, just a handful of AZD1222 recipients tested seropositive. Spike was spanned by vaccine-associated CD4 TCRs, with dominance at 160-218 and 743-854. Donors were largely white British and mainly female; clonal diversity was possibly underestimated.

In the case of this clone: What it binds is not known.

Per germline, CDR1 SGHRS and CDR2 YFSETQ. V gave up 0 bases and J gave up 2 bases, with 15 bases separating them. The CDR3 covers 16 residues. Only in-frame clones appear in the TCRdb table, and some are missing; sequencing was by immunoSEQ multiplex PCR. The sample yields under 95,000 clones, roughly 90% seen once. The chain has TRBV5-1 and TRBJ2-7; maybe TRBD2 (6 bases). The sequencing used peripheral blood, collected 28 days after the second AZD1222 dose. The clonotype originates from an adult who received the AZD1222 COVID-19 vaccine. DNA for the CDR3: TGCGCCAGCAGCTTGGCCGGGACTGCCGGGGCCTACGAGCAGTACTTC. Protein sequence: CASSLAGTAGAYEQYF.